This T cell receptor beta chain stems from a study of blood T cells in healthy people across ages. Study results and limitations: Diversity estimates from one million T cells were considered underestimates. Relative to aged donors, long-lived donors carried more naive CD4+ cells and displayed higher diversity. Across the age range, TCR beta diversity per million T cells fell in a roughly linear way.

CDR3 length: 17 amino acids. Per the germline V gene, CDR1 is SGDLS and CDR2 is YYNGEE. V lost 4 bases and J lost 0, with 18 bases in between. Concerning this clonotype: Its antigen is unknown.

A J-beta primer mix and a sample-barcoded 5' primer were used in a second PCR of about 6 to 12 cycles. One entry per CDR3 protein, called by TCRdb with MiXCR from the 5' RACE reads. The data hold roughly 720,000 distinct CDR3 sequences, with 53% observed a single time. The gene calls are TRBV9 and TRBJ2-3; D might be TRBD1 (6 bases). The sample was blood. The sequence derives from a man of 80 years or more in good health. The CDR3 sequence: CASSHRDTYGSTDTQYF. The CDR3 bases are TGTGCCAGCAGCCACCGGGACACCTACGGGAGCACAGATACGCAGTATTTT.